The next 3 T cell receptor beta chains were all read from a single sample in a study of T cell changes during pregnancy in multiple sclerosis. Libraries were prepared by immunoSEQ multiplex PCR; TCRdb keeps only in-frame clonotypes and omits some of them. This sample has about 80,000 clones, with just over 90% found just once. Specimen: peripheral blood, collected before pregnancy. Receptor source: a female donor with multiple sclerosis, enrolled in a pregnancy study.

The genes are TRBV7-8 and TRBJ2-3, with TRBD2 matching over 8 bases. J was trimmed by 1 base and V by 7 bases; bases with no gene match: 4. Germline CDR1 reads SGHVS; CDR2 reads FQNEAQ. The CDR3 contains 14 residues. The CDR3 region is CASNLLAGTDTQYF. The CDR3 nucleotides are TGTGCCAGCAACCTACTAGCGGGCACAGATACGCAGTATTTT.

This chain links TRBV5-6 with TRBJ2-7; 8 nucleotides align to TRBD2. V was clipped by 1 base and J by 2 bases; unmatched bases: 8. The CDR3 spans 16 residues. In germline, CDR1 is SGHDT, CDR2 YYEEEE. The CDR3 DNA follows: TGTGCCAGCAGCTTGCGGTTCGGGGGGGAGACCTACGAGCAGTACTTC. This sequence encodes CASSLRFGGETYEQYF. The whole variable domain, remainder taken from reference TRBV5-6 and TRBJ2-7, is DAGVTQSPTHLIKTRGQQVTLRCSPKSGHDTVSWYQQALGQGPQFIFQYYEEEERQRGNFPDRFSGHQFPNYSSELNVNALLLGDSALYLCASSLRFGGETYEQYFGPGTRLTVT.

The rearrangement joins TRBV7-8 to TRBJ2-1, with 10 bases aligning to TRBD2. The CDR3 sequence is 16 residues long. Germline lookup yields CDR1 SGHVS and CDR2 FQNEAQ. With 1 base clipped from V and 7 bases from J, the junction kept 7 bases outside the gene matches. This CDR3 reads CASSLEASGGDNEQFF. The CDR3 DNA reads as TGTGCCAGCAGCTTAGAGGCTAGCGGGGGAGATAATGAGCAGTTCTTC.